The 19 T cell receptor beta chains presented below share a single source sample, sequenced in a study of T cell clones after liver transplantation. Sequenced by immunoSEQ multiplex PCR; TCRdb stores in-frame clones only, minus some. The data contain roughly 80,000 clones, over 80% of them singletons. The source material was CD4+ T cells from blood, sampled at the 22-month timepoint. All receptors derive from a human patient who received a liver transplant. Some T cells may possibly be graft donor cells.

The rearrangement uses TRBV30 and TRBJ2-1, with 10 bases that match TRBD1. Germline V gene data show CDR1 as GTSNPN and CDR2 as SVGIG (reference sequence). The V and J ends lost 1 base and 8 bases, in that order; junction bases with no gene match: 2. The CDR3 runs to 13 residues. CDR3 DNA: TGTGCCTGGAGTGGGGACAGGGGAGATGAGCAGTTCTTC. Translating gives CAWSGDRGDEQFF.

The chain recombines TRBV29-1 with TRBJ2-1; 7 nucleotides align to TRBD1. The V segment lost 6 bases and the J segment 0 bases; nucleotides outside the gene matches: 11. The CDR3 totals 16 residues. Germline V CDR1 and CDR2: SQVTM, ANQGSEA. The CDR3 DNA sequence: TGCAGCGTCGAAACTCCGGGACAGAACTCCTACAATGAGCAGTTCTTC. Its protein product is CSVETPGQNSYNEQFF.

This rearrangement joins TRBV5-5 to TRBJ1-6; the D gene is possibly TRBD1 (5 bases). The V end lost 3 bases, the J end lost 7 bases, and 11 bases lay between the germline ends. CDR3 length: 14 residues. CDR1 and CDR2 (germline): SGHKS, YYEKEE (reference sequence). The CDR3 DNA reads TGTGCCAGCAGCTCCGGGGGGTCCAATTCACCCCTCCACTTT. Residues: CASSSGGSNSPLHF.

The V and J genes are TRBV25-1 and TRBJ1-2; D not resolved. The CDR3 spans 13 residues. Trimming left V 6 bases short and J 3 bases short, with 11 bases between. Per the germline V gene, CDR1 is MGHDK and CDR2 is SYGVNS. CDR3 coding DNA: TGTGCCAGCAGCCTGGGCCCTTACTATGGCTACACCTTC. This codes for CASSLGPYYGYTF.

This clone was counted a few times. The J gene is TRBJ2-7, the V gene TRBV18; 9 bases align to TRBD1. This CDR3 region has 14 residues. Germline V gene lookup returns CDR1 KGHSH and CDR2 LQKENI. V gave up 3 bases and J gave up 4 bases; unmatched junction bases: 4. Written as DNA, the CDR3 is TGTGCCAGCTCACCGATGGGACAGGGTTACGAGCAGTACTTC. Protein sequence: CASSPMGQGYEQYF.

CDR3 nucleotides: TGTGCCAGCAGCGTCAAAGGGAACACCGGGGAGCTGTTTTTT. This translates into CASSVKGNTGELFF. The chain employs TRBV9 and TRBJ2-2, with no clear D. This CDR3 region has 14 residues. Germline V gene data show CDR1 as SGDLS and CDR2 as YYNGEE. With 2 bases removed from V and 1 base from J, the gap between germline ends came to 6 bases. Complete variable domain (other parts from reference TRBV9 and TRBJ2-2): DSGVTQTPKHLITATGQRVTLRCSPRSGDLSVYWYQQSLDQGLQFLIQYYNGEERAKGNILERFSAQQFPDLHSELNLSSLELGDSALYFCASSVKGNTGELFFGEGSRLTVL.

This chain connects TRBV5-6 to TRBJ1-2; 9 nucleotides agree with TRBD1. Germline V gene lookup returns CDR1 SGHDT and CDR2 YYEEEE. Losses at the gene ends were 6 bases for V and 7 bases for J; bases not matched to a gene: 7. The CDR3 covers 13 residues. CDR3 region: CASTRDRVVGYTF. The CDR3 coding sequence is TGTGCCAGCACCCGGGACAGGGTCGTTGGCTACACCTTC.

V is TRBV5-6 and J is TRBJ1-3; D possibly corresponds to TRBD1 (6 bases). The CDR3 length is 14 residues. Deletions cut 6 bases from V and 0 bases from J, with 10 bases between. Looked up from germline, CDR1 is SGHDT and CDR2 is YYEEEE. CDR3 sequence: CASTRTASGNTIYF. In DNA, the CDR3 is TGTGCCAGCACCCGGACAGCCTCTGGAAACACCATATATTTT.

The chain has TRBV19 and TRBJ1-5, with D perhaps TRBD1 (6 bases). This CDR3 is 15 amino acids long. The germline V gene has CDR1 LNHDA and CDR2 SQIVND (reference sequence). Trimming shortened V by 3 bases and J by 7 bases, and 16 bases separated the two germline ends. The CDR3 nucleotides read TGTGCCAGTAGTATGGTTGGGGGCTCGGGGCAGCCCCAGCATTTT. Translated: CASSMVGGSGQPQHF.

The V and J genes are TRBV27 and TRBJ2-7; 9 bases align to TRBD2. Per the germline V gene, CDR1 is MNHEY and CDR2 is SMNVEV (reference sequence). The V segment lost 5 bases and the J segment 0 bases; nucleotides outside the gene matches: 8. The CDR3 covers 16 residues. This chain's CDR3 is CASSRGGGRGSYEQYF. Here the CDR3 DNA reads TGTGCCAGCAGTCGGGGTGGCGGGAGGGGCTCCTACGAGCAGTACTTC.

V and J are TRBV9 and TRBJ2-3, with 8 bases identical to TRBD2. This CDR3 has 15 amino acids. Germline V gene lookup returns CDR1 SGDLS and CDR2 YYNGEE. After removal of 2 bases from V and 5 bases from J, the junction contained 7 bases not matched to a gene. Here the CDR3 DNA reads TGTGCCAGCAGCGTCCTCGGGAGGGCCGGAGATACGCAGTATTTT. Protein: CASSVLGRAGDTQYF.

This clone was picked up a small number of times. This chain joins TRBV4-2 and TRBJ2-3, with 11 nucleotides matching TRBD2. The germline gives CDR1 LGHNA, CDR2 YNFKEQ. The CDR3 has 18 residues. V lost 3 bases, J lost 0 bases, and 8 bases stayed unmatched. The chain's CDR3 is CASSQGTSGNPSTDTQYF. DNA of the CDR3: TGTGCCAGCAGCCAGGGGACTAGCGGTAACCCTAGCACAGATACGCAGTATTTT.

This chain joins TRBV7-6 and TRBJ2-6, with TRBD1 identical over 8 bases. The CDR3 spans 17 residues. Trimming at V came to 5 bases and at J to 0 bases, leaving 6 bases not matched to a gene. Germline CDR1 is SGHVS and CDR2 is FNYEAQ. The CDR3 reads CASSPTGVLSGANVLTF. The CDR3 nucleotides read TGTGCCAGCAGCCCGACAGGGGTCCTCTCTGGGGCCAACGTCCTGACTTTC.

The chain has TRBV11-3 and TRBJ1-1; TRBD1 matches 7 bases. The V gene end was trimmed by 5 bases and the J gene end by 4 bases; junction bases not matched to a gene: 7. Germline CDR1 SGHNT, CDR2 YENEEA. The CDR3 length is 14 residues. CDR3 sequence (DNA): TGTGCCAGCAGCGTGGGACAGAGCAGCACTGAAGCTTTCTTT. Translation: CASSVGQSSTEAFF.

The CDR3 bases are TGTGCCAGCAGTTTTCAGGGCCGAAACTACGAGCAGTACTTC. Its protein product is CASSFQGRNYEQYF. This chain links TRBV11-1 with TRBJ2-7; possible D gene TRBD1, 5 bases. The V gene lost 6 bases and the J gene lost 3 bases, with 15 bases spanning the gap. The CDR3 consists of 14 residues. Germline CDR1 SGHAT, CDR2 FQDESV (reference sequence).

The table lists this clone with a few counts. The rearrangement joins TRBV7-9 to TRBJ1-1; D is undetermined. Germline V gives CDR1 SEHNR, CDR2 FQNEAQ (reference sequence). CDR3 size: 15 residues. V dropped 2 bases and J dropped 0 bases, with 10 bases sitting between them. CDR3 loop: CASSLTGNLNTEAFF. CDR3 coding DNA: TGTGCCAGCAGCTTAACGGGGAACCTGAACACTGAAGCTTTCTTT.

V gene TRBV12-5 combines with J gene TRBJ2-1, with D tentatively TRBD2 (6 bases). CDR1 is LGHNT, CDR2 FRNRAP, per germline. The length of the CDR3 is 14 residues. V lost 7 bases to trimming and J lost 1 base, with 11 bases between them. The CDR3 here is CASARDSSYNEQFF. DNA of the CDR3: TGTGCTAGTGCTCGGGACTCTTCCTACAATGAGCAGTTCTTC.

The rearrangement links TRBV7-3 to TRBJ2-5, with TRBD2 as a possible D gene (6 bases). The CDR3 contains 14 residues. The ends were cut back, 5 bases at V and 1 base at J, with 11 bases in the middle. Per the germline V gene, CDR1 is SGHTA and CDR2 is FQGTGA. This CDR3 reads CASSPGLSQETQYF. CDR3 sequence (DNA): TGTGCCAGCAGCCCAGGACTATCCCAAGAGACCCAGTACTTC.

This clone was recorded only once. V usage is TRBV23-1 and J usage is TRBJ1-4, with unresolved D. TRBV23-1 is placed among ORFs of uncertain function. V was shortened by 8 bases and J by 7 bases, with 17 bases between the two germline ends. The CDR3 is 14 amino acids. CDR3 nucleotide sequence: TGCGCCAGCCCTGGTCTCCTCTTCAGTGAAAAACTGTTTTTT. Protein product: CASPGLLFSEKLFF.